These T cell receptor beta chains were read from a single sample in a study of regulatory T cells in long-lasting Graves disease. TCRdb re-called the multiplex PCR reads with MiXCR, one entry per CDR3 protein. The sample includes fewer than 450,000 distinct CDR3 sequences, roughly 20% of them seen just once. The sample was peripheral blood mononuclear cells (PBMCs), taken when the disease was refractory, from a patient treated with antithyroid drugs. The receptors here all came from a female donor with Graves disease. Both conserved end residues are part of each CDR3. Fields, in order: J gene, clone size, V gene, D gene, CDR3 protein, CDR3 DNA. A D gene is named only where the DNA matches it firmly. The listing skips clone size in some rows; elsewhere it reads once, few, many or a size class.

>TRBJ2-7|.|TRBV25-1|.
CASSDSPRSYEQYF
TGTGCCAGCAGTGATTCCCCGCGGTCCTACGAGCAGTACTTC
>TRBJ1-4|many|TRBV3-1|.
CASSLGYNSREKLFF
TGTGCCAGCAGCCTCGGGTACAACAGCAGGGAAAAACTGTTTTTT
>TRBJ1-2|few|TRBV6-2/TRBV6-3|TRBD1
CASSSPGTGRYGYTF
TGTGCCAGCAGCTCACCCGGGACAGGGCGCTATGGCTACACCTTC
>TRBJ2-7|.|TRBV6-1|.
CASSVGGSSSYEQYF
TGTGCCAGCAGTGTAGGAGGGTCGAGCTCCTACGAGCAGTACTTC
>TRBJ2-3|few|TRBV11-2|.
CASSLGSASTDTQYF
TGTGCCAGCAGCTTAGGCTCGGCTAGCACAGATACGCAGTATTTT
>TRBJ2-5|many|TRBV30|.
CTWIKQGLKETQYF
TGTACCTGGATTAAACAGGGCTTGAAAGAGACCCAGTACTTC
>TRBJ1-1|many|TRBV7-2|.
CASSRRQGLNTEAFF
TGTGCCAGCAGCCGTCGTCAGGGCCTTAACACTGAAGCTTTCTTT
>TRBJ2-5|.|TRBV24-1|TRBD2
CATSDPLPSGYQETQYF
TGTGCCACCAGTGATCCCCTCCCTAGCGGGTATCAAGAGACCCAGTACTTC
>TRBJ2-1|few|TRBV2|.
CASNSERNNEQFF
TGTGCCAGCAATTCTGAGAGGAACAATGAGCAGTTCTTC
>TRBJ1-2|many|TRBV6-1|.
CASSTRRGPNYGYTF
TGTGCCAGCAGTACCCGCAGGGGACCCAACTATGGCTACACCTTC
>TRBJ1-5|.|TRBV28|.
CASSFEQPQHF
TGTGCCAGCAGTTTTGAACAGCCCCAGCATTTT
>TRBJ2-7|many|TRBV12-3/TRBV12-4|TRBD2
CASSFRLPGLATTYEQYF
TGTGCCAGCAGTTTCCGGCTGCCGGGACTAGCGACGACCTACGAGCAGTACTTC
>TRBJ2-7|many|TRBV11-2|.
CASSLVGGDSYEQYF
TGTGCCAGCAGCTTAGTTGGGGGTGATTCCTACGAGCAGTACTTC
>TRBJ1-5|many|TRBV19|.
CASSIGRDDNQPQHF
TGTGCCAGTAGTATCGGCAGGGATGACAATCAGCCCCAGCATTTT
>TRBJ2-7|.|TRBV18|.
CASSPPTAQGHEQYF
TGTGCCAGCTCACCACCGACGGCCCAGGGGCACGAGCAGTACTTC
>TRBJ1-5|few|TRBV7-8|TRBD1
CASSLAPDRGVNQPQHF
TGTGCCAGCAGCTTAGCGCCAGACAGGGGCGTCAATCAGCCCCAGCATTTT
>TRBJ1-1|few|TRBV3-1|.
CASSQVGAEAFF
TGTGCCAGCAGCCAAGTGGGGGCTGAAGCTTTCTTT
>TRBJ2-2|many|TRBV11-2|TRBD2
CSSSPTTGTSNTGELFF
TGTTCCAGCAGCCCTACCACCGGGACTAGCAACACCGGGGAGCTGTTTTTT
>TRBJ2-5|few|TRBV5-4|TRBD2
CASSPGLAGLQETQYF
TGTGCCAGCAGCCCAGGACTAGCGGGGCTCCAAGAGACCCAGTACTTC
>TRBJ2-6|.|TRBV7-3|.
CASSPGMANVLTF
TGTGCCAGCAGCCCGGGAATGGCCAACGTCCTGACTTTC
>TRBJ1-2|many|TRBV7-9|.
CASSLVPGDRYGYTF
TGTGCCAGCAGCTTAGTCCCAGGGGATCGCTATGGCTACACCTTC
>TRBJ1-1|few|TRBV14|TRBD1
CASSPAGQGAWNTEAFF
TGTGCCAGCAGCCCCGCGGGACAGGGGGCGTGGAACACTGAAGCTTTCTTT
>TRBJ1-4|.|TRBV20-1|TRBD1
CSARVADRGNEKLFF
TGCAGTGCTAGAGTGGCGGACAGGGGTAATGAAAAACTGTTTTTT
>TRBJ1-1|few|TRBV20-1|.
CSARDRQGLLGVAEAFF
TGCAGTGCTAGAGATCGTCAGGGCCTTCTCGGAGTCGCTGAAGCTTTCTTT
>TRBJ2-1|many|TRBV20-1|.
CSAPPAVGNNEQFF
TGCAGTGCCCCTCCAGCGGTAGGGAACAATGAGCAGTTCTTC
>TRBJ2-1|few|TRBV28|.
CASTRGSSYDEQFF
TGTGCCAGCACCCGAGGGTCTAGTTACGATGAGCAGTTCTTC
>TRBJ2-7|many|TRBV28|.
CASTTAWSSYEQYF
TGTGCCAGCACGACGGCTTGGAGCTCCTACGAGCAGTACTTC
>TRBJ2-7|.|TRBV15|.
CATSADYSQKQYF
TGTGCCACCAGCGCCGACTACTCCCAGAAGCAGTACTTC
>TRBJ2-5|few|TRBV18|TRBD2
CASSPPGLAGGETQYF
TGTGCCAGCTCACCACCGGGACTAGCGGGAGGGGAGACCCAGTACTTC
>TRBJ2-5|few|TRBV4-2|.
CASSQVSASAQETQYF
TGTGCCAGCAGCCAAGTCAGCGCCAGCGCACAAGAGACCCAGTACTTC
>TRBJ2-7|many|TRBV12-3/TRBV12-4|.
CASSWGRDLYEQYF
TGTGCCAGCAGCTGGGGGCGGGACCTCTACGAGCAGTACTTC
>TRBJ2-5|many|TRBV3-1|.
CASSQGNTETQYF
TGTGCCAGCAGCCAGGGGAATACGGAGACCCAGTACTTC
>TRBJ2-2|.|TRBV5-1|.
CASSLTAKANTGELFF
TGCGCCAGCAGCTTGACAGCGAAAGCGAACACCGGGGAGCTGTTTTTT
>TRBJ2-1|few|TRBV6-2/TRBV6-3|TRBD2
CASSYRSGRVVIDEQFF
TGTGCCAGCAGTTACCGTAGCGGGAGGGTAGTTATCGATGAGCAGTTCTTC
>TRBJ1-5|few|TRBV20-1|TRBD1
CAGGDSNQPQHF
TGCGCGGGGGGGGACAGTAATCAGCCCCAGCATTTT
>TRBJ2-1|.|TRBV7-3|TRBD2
CASSRRGVGGTSGGNEQFF
TGTGCCAGCAGCCGCCGGGGGGTCGGGGGGACTAGCGGGGGCAATGAGCAGTTCTTC
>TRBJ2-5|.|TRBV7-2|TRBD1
CASSLGLQGAGETQYF
TGTGCCAGCAGCTTAGGCCTCCAGGGGGCGGGCGAGACCCAGTACTTC
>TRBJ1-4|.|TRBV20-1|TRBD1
CSARLPGQLNEKLFF
TGCAGTGCTAGACTCCCGGGACAGCTAAATGAAAAACTGTTTTTT
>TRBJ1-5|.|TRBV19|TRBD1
CASRIQGANQPQHF
TGTGCCAGTAGAATACAGGGGGCGAATCAGCCCCAGCATTTT
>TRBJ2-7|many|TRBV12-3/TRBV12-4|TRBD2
CASSEGLAGQYEQYF
TGTGCCAGCAGTGAGGGACTAGCGGGTCAATACGAGCAGTACTTC
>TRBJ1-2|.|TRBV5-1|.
CASALQGDVGGYAF
TGCGCCAGCGCCTTACAAGGGGACGTTGGTGGCTACGCCTTC
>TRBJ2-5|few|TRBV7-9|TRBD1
CASSTRDRELQETQYF
TGTGCCAGCAGCACCCGGGACAGGGAGTTACAAGAGACCCAGTACTTC
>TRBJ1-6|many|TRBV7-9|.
CASGPNSPLHF
TGTGCCAGCGGACCAAATTCACCCCTCCACTTT
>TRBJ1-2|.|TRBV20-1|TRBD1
CSARDQTGDGYGYTF
TGCAGTGCTAGAGACCAGACAGGGGATGGCTATGGCTACACCTTC
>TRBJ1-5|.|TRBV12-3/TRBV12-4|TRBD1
CASTPTGGQPQHF
TGTGCCAGCACTCCTACAGGGGGTCAGCCCCAGCATTTT
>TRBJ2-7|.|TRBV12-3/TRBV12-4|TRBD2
CASSFGEGSYEQYF
TGTGCCAGCAGTTTTGGGGAGGGTTCCTACGAGCAGTACTTC
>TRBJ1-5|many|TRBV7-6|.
CASSLEQGSNQPQHF
TGTGCCAGCAGCTTAGAACAGGGTAGCAATCAGCCCCAGCATTTT
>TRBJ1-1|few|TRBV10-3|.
CAIRDEGVNTEAFF
TGTGCCATCAGGGATGAAGGCGTAAACACTGAAGCTTTCTTT
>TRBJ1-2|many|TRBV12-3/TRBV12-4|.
CASSTTFYGYTF
TGTGCCAGCAGTACGACGTTCTATGGCTACACCTTC
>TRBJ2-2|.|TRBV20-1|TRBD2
CSARGLAGGANTGELFF
TGCAGTGCTAGAGGGCTAGCGGGAGGGGCGAACACCGGGGAGCTGTTTTTT
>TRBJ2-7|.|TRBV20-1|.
CSARTRISYEQYF
TGCAGTGCTAGAACTAGGATCTCCTACGAGCAGTACTTC
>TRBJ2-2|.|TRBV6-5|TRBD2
CASSYLGLADAGELFF
TGTGCCAGCAGTTACCTCGGACTAGCGGACGCCGGGGAGCTGTTTTTT
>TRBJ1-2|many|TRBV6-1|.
CASRMAGRSYGYTF
TGTGCCAGCAGGATGGCAGGCAGATCTTATGGCTACACCTTC
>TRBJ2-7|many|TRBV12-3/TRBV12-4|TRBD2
CASSNKGTSGISEQYF
TGTGCCAGCAGTAACAAAGGGACTAGCGGGATAAGCGAGCAGTACTTC
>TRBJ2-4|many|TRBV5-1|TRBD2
CASSRGTGTSGASIQYF
TGCGCCAGCAGCAGGGGCACCGGGACTAGCGGAGCGAGCATTCAGTACTTC